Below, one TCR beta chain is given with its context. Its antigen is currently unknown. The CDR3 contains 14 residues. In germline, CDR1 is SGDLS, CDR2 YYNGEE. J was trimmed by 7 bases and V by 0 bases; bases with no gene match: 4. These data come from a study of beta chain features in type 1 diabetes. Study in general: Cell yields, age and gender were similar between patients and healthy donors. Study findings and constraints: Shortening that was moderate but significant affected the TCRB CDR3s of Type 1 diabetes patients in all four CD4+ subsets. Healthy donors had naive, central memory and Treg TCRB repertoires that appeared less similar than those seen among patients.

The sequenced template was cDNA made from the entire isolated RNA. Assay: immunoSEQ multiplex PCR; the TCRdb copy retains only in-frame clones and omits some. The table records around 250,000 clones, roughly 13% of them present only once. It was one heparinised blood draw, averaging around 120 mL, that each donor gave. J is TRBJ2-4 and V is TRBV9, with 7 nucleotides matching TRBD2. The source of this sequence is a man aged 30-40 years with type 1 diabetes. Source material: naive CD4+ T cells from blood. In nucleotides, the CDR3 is TGTGCCAGCAGCGTAGGGAGTAGCGGGAACATTCAGTACTTC. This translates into CASSVGSSGNIQYF.